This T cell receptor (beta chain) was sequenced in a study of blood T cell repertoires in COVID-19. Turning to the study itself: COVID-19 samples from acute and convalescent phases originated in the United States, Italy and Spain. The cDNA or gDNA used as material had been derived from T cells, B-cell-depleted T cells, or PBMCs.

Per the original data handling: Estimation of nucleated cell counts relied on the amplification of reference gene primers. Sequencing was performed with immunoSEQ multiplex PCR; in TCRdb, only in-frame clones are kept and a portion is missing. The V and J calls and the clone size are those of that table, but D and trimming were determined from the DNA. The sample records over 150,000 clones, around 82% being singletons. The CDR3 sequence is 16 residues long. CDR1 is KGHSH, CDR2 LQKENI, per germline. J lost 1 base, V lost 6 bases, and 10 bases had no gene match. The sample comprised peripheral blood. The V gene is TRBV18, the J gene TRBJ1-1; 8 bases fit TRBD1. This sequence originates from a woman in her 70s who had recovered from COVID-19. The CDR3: CASSEQGGGGNTEAFF. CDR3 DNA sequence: TGTGCCAGCTCTGAACAGGGGGGAGGTGGGAACACTGAAGCTTTCTTT.